This TCR beta chain came from a study of shared clonotypes between healthy human individuals. Assay used: immunoSEQ multiplex PCR; TCRdb lists only in-frame clones, some missing. Counted here are approximately 500,000 clones, about 78% occurring once; the ten biggest clones make up about 11%. It was roughly 88 million PBMCs that unsorted samples used for genomic DNA. The sequence was obtained from a woman in her thirties or forties in good health. Some clones in this sample may be carry-over from other donors' samples. Input material: PBMCs.

CDR3 protein: CASSLRPADYYGYTF. DNA of the CDR3: TGCGCCAGCAGCTTGCGGCCGGCGGACTATTATGGCTACACCTTC. The chain couples TRBV5-1 to TRBJ1-2; no clear D. Germline CDR1 SGHRS, CDR2 YFSETQ. V dropped 1 base and J dropped 5 bases, with 15 bases sitting between them. The CDR3 has 15 amino acids.